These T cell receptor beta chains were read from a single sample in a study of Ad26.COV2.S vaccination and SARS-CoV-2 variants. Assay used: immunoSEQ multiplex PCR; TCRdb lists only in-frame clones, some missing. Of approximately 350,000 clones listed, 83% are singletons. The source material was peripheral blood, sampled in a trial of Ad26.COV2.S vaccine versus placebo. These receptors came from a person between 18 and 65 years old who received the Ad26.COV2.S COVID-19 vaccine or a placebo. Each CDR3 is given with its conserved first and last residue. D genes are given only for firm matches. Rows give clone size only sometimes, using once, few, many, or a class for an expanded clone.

CASTVTTDTQYF TGTGCCAGCACCGTGACCACAGATACGCAGTATTTT - TRBJ2-3 - TRBV2
CASSIGQLYEQYF TGTGCCAGTAGTATTGGACAGCTCTACGAGCAGTACTTC - TRBJ2-7 - TRBV19
CASSPRDRESSPLHF TGTGCCAGCAGTCCCCGGGACAGGGAGTCGTCACCCCTCCACTTT many TRBJ1-6 TRBD1 TRBV28
CSVDYDRTAEAFF TGCAGCGTTGACTACGACAGGACTGCTGAAGCTTTCTTT - TRBJ1-1 - TRBV29-1
CASSRRDTRSSGNTIYF TGTGCCAGCAGTCGGCGGGACACGAGAAGCTCTGGAAACACCATATATTTT - TRBJ1-3 - TRBV9
CASNTIEGLNTEAFF TGTGCCAGCAATACCATAGAGGGGCTGAACACTGAAGCTTTCTTT - TRBJ1-1 - TRBV21-1
CAWSVGWEYQFF TGTGCCTGGAGTGTGGGGTGGGAGTATCAGTTCTTC - TRBJ2-1 - TRBV30
CASSQDWRGTGNTIYF TGTGCCAGCAGCCAAGATTGGAGGGGAACTGGAAACACCATATATTTT once TRBJ1-3 - TRBV4-2
CASRRTPDGNYGYTF TGTGCCAGCAGACGGACCCCTGACGGAAACTATGGCTACACCTTC once TRBJ1-2 - TRBV7-2
CASSDWTVSNSPLHF TGTGCCAGCAGTGATTGGACGGTTTCTAATTCACCCCTCCACTTT - TRBJ1-6 - TRBV6-1
CSGTSGSDTQYF TGCAGCGGAACTAGCGGCTCAGATACGCAGTATTTT - TRBJ2-3 TRBD2 TRBV29-1
CASSATGGHIQYF TGTGCCAGCAGCGCGACAGGGGGGCACATTCAGTACTTC - TRBJ2-4 TRBD1 TRBV7-9
CASSLVTGLTEAFF TGTGCCAGCAGCTTAGTTACAGGGCTCACTGAAGCTTTCTTT once TRBJ1-1 - TRBV11-3
CASSVRTANTGELFF TGTGCCAGCTCGGTAAGGACCGCGAACACCGGGGAGCTGTTTTTT once TRBJ2-2 - TRBV18
CASQQTANTEAFF TGTGCCAGCCAGCAAACGGCGAACACTGAAGCTTTCTTT - TRBJ1-1 - TRBV7-9
CASSRQSVAGELFF TGTGCCAGCAGCCGCCAGAGCGTGGCCGGGGAGCTGTTTTTT - TRBJ2-2 - TRBV14
CASSPPSSSGANVLTF TGTGCCAGCAGCCCTCCTTCATCCTCTGGGGCCAACGTCCTGACTTTC - TRBJ2-6 - TRBV11-2
CAITGGRLGKAGELFF TGTGCCATCACTGGGGGCCGCCTAGGTAAGGCCGGGGAGCTGTTTTTT - TRBJ2-2 - TRBV10-3
CASSSYETQYF TGTGCCAGCAGTTCTTACGAGACCCAGTACTTC - TRBJ2-5 - TRBV12-3/TRBV12-4
CASSTQGGNQPQHF TGTGCCAGTAGTACGCAGGGGGGCAATCAGCCCCAGCATTTT - TRBJ1-5 TRBD1 TRBV19
CASSRGPGGNYGYTF TGCGCCAGCAGCCGGGGCCCTGGAGGAAACTATGGCTACACCTTC - TRBJ1-2 - TRBV4-3
CAFGRPDSNQPQHF TGTGCCTTCGGACGGCCAGATAGCAATCAGCCCCAGCATTTT - TRBJ1-5 - TRBV30
CATSDQDYLAGNSHEQFF TGTGCCACCAGTGACCAGGATTACCTAGCGGGAAATTCCCATGAGCAGTTCTTC - TRBJ2-1 TRBD2 TRBV24-1
CSVNSRPGELFF TGCAGCGTTAACTCACGACCCGGGGAGCTGTTTTTT - TRBJ2-2 - TRBV29-1
CASSSTGGFEKLFF TGTGCCAGCAGCTCGACAGGGGGCTTTGAAAAACTGTTTTTT - TRBJ1-4 TRBD1 TRBV13
CASSRGGDNEQFF TGTGCCAGCAGTAGAGGGGGGGACAATGAGCAGTTCTTC few TRBJ2-1 - TRBV27
CASSWGGNEQFF TGTGCCAGCAGCTGGGGCGGAAATGAGCAGTTCTTC - TRBJ2-1 - TRBV5-6
CASKRQGVYGYTF TGTGCCAGCAAGAGACAGGGAGTATATGGCTACACCTTC few TRBJ1-2 TRBD1 TRBV2
CASSESSRADTQYF TGTGCCAGCAGTGAATCCTCGAGGGCAGATACGCAGTATTTT - TRBJ2-3 - TRBV2
CASSASSDTQYF TGTGCCAGCAGCGCCTCTTCAGATACGCAGTATTTT - TRBJ2-3 - TRBV9
CASSLLVGRGGSTDTQYF TGTGCCAGCAGTCTGTTAGTGGGGCGCGGGGGTAGCACAGATACGCAGTATTTT - TRBJ2-3 TRBD2 TRBV9
CASSISSGGAYTGELFF TGTGCCAGTAGTATCTCAAGCGGGGGGGCCTACACCGGGGAGCTGTTTTTT - TRBJ2-2 TRBD2 TRBV19
CASSFLQGEFTDTQYF TGTGCCAGCAGTTTCTTACAGGGGGAGTTCACAGATACGCAGTATTTT - TRBJ2-3 TRBD1 TRBV7-6
CATRPVGGGYTF TGTGCCACCCGTCCGGTAGGGGGGGGCTACACCTTC - TRBJ1-2 - TRBV11-2
CASPYTYGYTF TGTGCCAGCCCCTATACTTATGGCTACACCTTC - TRBJ1-2 - TRBV19
CASSLTTGVGNTIYF TGTGCCAGCAGTCTCACAACAGGGGTCGGAAACACCATATATTTT - TRBJ1-3 TRBD1 TRBV27
CASSEYYNEQFF TGTGCCAGCAGTGAATACTACAATGAGCAGTTCTTC - TRBJ2-1 - TRBV25-1
CASSLGTGSWSYNEQFF TGTGCCAGCAGCCTTGGGACAGGGAGTTGGTCCTACAATGAGCAGTTCTTC - TRBJ2-1 - TRBV12-1
CASSEQGNTEAFF TGTGCCAGCAGTGAACAGGGTAACACTGAAGCTTTCTTT few TRBJ1-1 - TRBV2
CASSSRGGQDRNTEAFF TGTGCCAGCAGTTCGCGGGGAGGGCAGGATAGGAACACTGAAGCTTTCTTT - TRBJ1-1 - TRBV28
CASSELPNTEAFF TGTGCCAGCTCGGAGCTACCTAACACTGAAGCTTTCTTT - TRBJ1-1 - TRBV18
CASPSADTQYF TGTGCCAGCCCCAGCGCAGATACGCAGTATTTT - TRBJ2-3 - TRBV28
CASSLGTTGLNTIYF TGTGCCAGCAGCTTAGGAACGACAGGGTTAAACACCATATATTTT few TRBJ1-3 TRBD1 TRBV7-6
CASSLTGTNTEAFF TGCGCCAGCAGCTTAACGGGGACAAACACTGAAGCTTTCTTT few TRBJ1-1 - TRBV5-1
CASSATGPYGYTF TGTGCCAGCAGTGCGACAGGGCCCTATGGCTACACCTTC - TRBJ1-2 TRBD1 TRBV27
CASSPLPDRTGGYTF TGTGCCAGCAGTCCCCTCCCGGACAGGACGGGGGGCTACACCTTC - TRBJ1-2 TRBD1 TRBV27
CASSLTGKNGYTF TGTGCCAGCAGTTTGACAGGGAAGAATGGCTACACCTTC - TRBJ1-2 TRBD1 TRBV6-5
CASTGGGYEQYF TGTGCCAGCACAGGCGGGGGCTACGAGCAGTACTTC - TRBJ2-7 TRBD2 TRBV13
CATSVGQLGAQYF TGTGCCACCAGTGTCGGACAGTTGGGAGCCCAGTACTTC - TRBJ2-5 - TRBV24-1
CASSSHLYSSNEKLFF TGTGCCAGCAGCTCACACCTATACAGTTCCAATGAAAAACTGTTTTTT - TRBJ1-4 - TRBV11-1
CASSSTGVKEETQYF TGTGCCAGCAGTTCTACAGGGGTGAAGGAAGAGACCCAGTACTTC - TRBJ2-5 TRBD1 TRBV7-9
CASSPRTGRDIQYF TGTGCCAGCAGCCCTCGGACAGGGAGGGACATTCAGTACTTC - TRBJ2-4 - TRBV11-2
CASGAASYEQYF TGCGCCAGCGGCGCTGCTTCCTACGAGCAGTACTTC - TRBJ2-7 - TRBV5-1
CASGLSAAKNIQYF TGTGCTAGTGGTTTGTCAGCGGCCAAAAACATTCAGTACTTC - TRBJ2-4 - TRBV12-5
CASSSSGRARYNEQFF TGTGCCAGTAGTTCCAGCGGGAGGGCCCGATACAATGAGCAGTTCTTC - TRBJ2-1 TRBD2 TRBV19
CASSPSGMNTGELFF TGTGCCAGCAGCCCGAGCGGGATGAACACCGGGGAGCTGTTTTTT - TRBJ2-2 TRBD2 TRBV9
CASSPWGDEAFF TGTGCCAGCAGCCCGTGGGGAGATGAAGCTTTCTTT - TRBJ1-1 - TRBV3-1/TRBV3-2